The TCR beta chain under discussion was sequenced for a study of cytomegalovirus exposure and HLA in healthy donors. About the research overall: For the roughly 370 genotyped donors, approximately 82% fell within the Caucasian-associated ancestry cluster.

This clone was detected only a few times. What it binds is not known. Study results and limitations: Associated with cytomegalovirus, according to the listing, were around 160 TCR beta chains. Later analysis demonstrated an association between a missense DCLRE1C variant and TCR beta V- and J-gene trimming. There were some V segments, including TRBV6-2 and TRBV6-3, excluded as indistinguishable.

This CDR3 has 15 amino acids. Germline V gene sequence: CDR1 PRHDT, CDR2 FYEKMQ (reference sequence). Trimming cost V 0 bases and J 2 bases, with 11 bases left between them. The PCR was carried out with 60 Vbeta primers and 13 Jbeta primers. This table comes from immunoSEQ multiplex PCR, and its TCRdb copy is limited to in-frame clones, with some not included. The sample has 120,000 or so clones; 80% are singletons. The sequencing input was PBMCs. The TCR originated in a man aged 35 to 55 in good health and CMV-seronegative. The chain joins TRBV13 to TRBJ2-7; TRBD1 might be the D (5 bases). The CDR3 region is CASSLGARAPYEQYF. The DNA for the CDR3 is TGTGCCAGCAGCTTAGGGGCCAGGGCCCCCTACGAGCAGTACTTC.